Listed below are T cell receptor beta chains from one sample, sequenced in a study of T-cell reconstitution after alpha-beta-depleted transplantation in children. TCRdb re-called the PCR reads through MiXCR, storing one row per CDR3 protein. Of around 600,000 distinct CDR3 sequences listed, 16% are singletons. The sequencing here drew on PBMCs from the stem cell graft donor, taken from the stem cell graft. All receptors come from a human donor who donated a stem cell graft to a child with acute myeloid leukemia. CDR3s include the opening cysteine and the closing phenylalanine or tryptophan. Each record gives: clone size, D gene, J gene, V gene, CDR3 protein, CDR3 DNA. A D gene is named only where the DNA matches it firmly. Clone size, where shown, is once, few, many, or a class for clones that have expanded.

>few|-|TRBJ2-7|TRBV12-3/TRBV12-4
CASSSRLRVYEQYF
TGTGCCAGCAGTTCAAGATTACGGGTCTACGAGCAGTACTTC
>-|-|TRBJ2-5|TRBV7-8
CASSLAGAIQETQYF
TGTGCCAGCAGCTTAGCGGGGGCCATCCAAGAGACCCAGTACTTC
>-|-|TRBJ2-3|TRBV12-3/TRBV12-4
CASSPSDRLKNTQYF
TGTGCCAGCAGCCCGTCCGACAGGTTGAAAAATACGCAGTATTTT
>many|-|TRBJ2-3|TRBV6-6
CASKDSTDTQYF
TGTGCCAGCAAGGACAGCACAGATACGCAGTATTTT
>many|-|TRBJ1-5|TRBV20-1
CSAGSRGGGNQPQHF
TGCAGTGCTGGGTCTAGAGGGGGAGGCAATCAGCCCCAGCATTTT
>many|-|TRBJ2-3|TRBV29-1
CSVEGGRGEADTQYF
TGCAGCGTTGAAGGAGGCAGGGGCGAGGCAGATACGCAGTATTTT
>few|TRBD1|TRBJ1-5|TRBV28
CASRRDRGNQPQHF
TGTGCCAGCCGTCGGGACAGGGGAAACCAGCCCCAGCATTTT
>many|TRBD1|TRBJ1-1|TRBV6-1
CASSSEQGDTEAFF
TGTGCCAGCAGCTCTGAACAGGGGGACACTGAAGCTTTCTTT
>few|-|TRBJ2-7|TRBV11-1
CASSSRGGLSSYEQYF
TGTGCCAGCAGCTCTCGCGGGGGCCTGAGCTCCTACGAGCAGTACTTC
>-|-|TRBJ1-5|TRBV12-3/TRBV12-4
CASSFEGGHQPQHF
TGTGCCAGCAGTTTTGAGGGAGGACATCAGCCCCAGCATTTT
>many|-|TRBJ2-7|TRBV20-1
CSARFPGRAYEQYF
TGCAGTGCTAGATTCCCCGGCAGAGCCTACGAGCAGTACTTC
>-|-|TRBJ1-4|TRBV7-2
CASSPRGASEKLFF
TGTGCCAGCAGCCCCCGGGGGGCGAGCGAAAAACTGTTTTTT
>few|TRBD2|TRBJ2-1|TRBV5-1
CASIEVAGGYNEQFF
TGCGCCAGCATTGAGGTGGCGGGGGGGTACAATGAGCAGTTCTTC
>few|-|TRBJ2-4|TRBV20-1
CSARAGNRAKNIQYF
TGCAGTGCTAGAGCCGGGAACAGGGCCAAAAACATTCAGTACTTC
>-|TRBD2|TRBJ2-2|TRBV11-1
CASSPRLAGDLRTGELFF
TGTGCCAGCAGCCCGCGACTAGCGGGGGACCTTAGGACCGGGGAGCTGTTTTTT
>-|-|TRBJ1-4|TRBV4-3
CPSSSWGPLEKLFF
TGCCCCAGCAGCTCCTGGGGGCCTCTTGAAAAACTGTTTTTT
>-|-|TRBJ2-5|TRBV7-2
CASSLALLKDQETQYF
TGTGCCAGCAGCTTAGCCTTGCTCAAAGACCAAGAGACCCAGTACTTC
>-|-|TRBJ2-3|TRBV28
CASSVSGSRGDTQYF
TGTGCCAGCAGTGTGTCGGGGTCTAGAGGGGATACGCAGTATTTT
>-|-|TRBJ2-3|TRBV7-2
CASKQGVSADTQYF
TGTGCCAGCAAGCAGGGAGTTTCCGCAGATACGCAGTATTTT
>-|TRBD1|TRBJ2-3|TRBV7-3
CASRPGQGLTDTQYF
TGTGCCAGCAGACCGGGACAGGGGTTAACAGATACGCAGTATTTT
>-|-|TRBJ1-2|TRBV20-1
CSARVTARQTYGYTF
TGCAGTGCTAGAGTTACCGCCAGACAAACGTATGGCTACACCTTC
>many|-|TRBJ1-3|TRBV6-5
CASSRRLSAGNTIYF
TGTGCCAGCAGCCGCCGTCTATCTGCTGGAAACACCATATATTTT
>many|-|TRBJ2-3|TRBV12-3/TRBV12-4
CASEAGDTQYF
TGTGCCAGCGAGGCGGGGGATACGCAGTATTTT
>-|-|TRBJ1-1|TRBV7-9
CASSLDLGAFF
TGTGCCAGCAGCTTAGATTTAGGGGCTTTCTTT
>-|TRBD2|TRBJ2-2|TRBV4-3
CASSQDPPRAGWNTGELFF
TGCGCCAGCAGCCAAGATCCGCCCCGAGCGGGGTGGAACACCGGGGAGCTGTTTTTT